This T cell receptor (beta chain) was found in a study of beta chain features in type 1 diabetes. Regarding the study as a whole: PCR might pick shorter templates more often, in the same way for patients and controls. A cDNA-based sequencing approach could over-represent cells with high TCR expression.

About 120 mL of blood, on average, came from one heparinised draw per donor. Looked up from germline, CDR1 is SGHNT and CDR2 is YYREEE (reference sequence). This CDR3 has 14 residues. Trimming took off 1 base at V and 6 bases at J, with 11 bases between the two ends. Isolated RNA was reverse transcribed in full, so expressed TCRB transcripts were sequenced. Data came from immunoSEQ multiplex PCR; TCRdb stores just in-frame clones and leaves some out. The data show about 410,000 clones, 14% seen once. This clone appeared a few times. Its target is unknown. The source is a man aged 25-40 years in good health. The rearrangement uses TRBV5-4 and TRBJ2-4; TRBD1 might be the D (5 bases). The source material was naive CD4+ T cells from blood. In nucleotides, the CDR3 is TGTGCCAGCAGCTTGAGTGCAAGGGGAAACATTCAGTACTTC. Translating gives CASSLSARGNIQYF.